This record looks at one T cell receptor (beta chain) sequence and its context. Antigen: not known. The V end was cut by 3 bases, the J end by 4 bases, with 10 bases between. The CDR3 covers 13 residues. Germline CDR1 SGHKS, CDR2 YYEKEE (reference sequence). TCRdb itself ran the reads through MiXCR, one entry per CDR3 protein. The profile covers nearly 700,000 distinct CDR3 sequences, with roughly 33% appearing a single time and 18% taken by the ten largest. The entry originates in a study of T cell repertoires in cytomegalovirus infection. Findings and limits, study-wide: Based on cumulative public TCR beta family frequency, carriers of CMV plus the relevant HLA were identified.

The genes are TRBV5-5 and TRBJ2-5; D gene uncertain. The TCR originated in a human donor in good health (CMV status not recorded). Some clones in this sample may be carry-over from other donors' samples. Here the sequenced sample was cultured PBMCs, taken from culture after CMV antigen stimulation. The CDR3, as DNA: TGTGCCAGCAGCTGGGGTCCTCGAGAGACCCAGTACTTC. Its translation: CASSWGPRETQYF.